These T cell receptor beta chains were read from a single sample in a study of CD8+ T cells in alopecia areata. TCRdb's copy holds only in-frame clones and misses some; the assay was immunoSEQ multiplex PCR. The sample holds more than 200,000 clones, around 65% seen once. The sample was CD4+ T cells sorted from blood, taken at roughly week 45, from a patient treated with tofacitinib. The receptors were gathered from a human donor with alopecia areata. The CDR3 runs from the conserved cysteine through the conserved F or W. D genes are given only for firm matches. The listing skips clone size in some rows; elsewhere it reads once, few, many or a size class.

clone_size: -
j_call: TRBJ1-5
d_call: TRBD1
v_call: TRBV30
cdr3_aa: CAWSGQGGQPQHF
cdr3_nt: TGTGCCTGGAGTGGACAGGGCGGCCAGCCCCAGCATTTT

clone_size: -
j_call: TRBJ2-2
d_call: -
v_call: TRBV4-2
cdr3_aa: CASSQSTNEATGELFF
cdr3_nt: TGTGCCAGCAGCCAAAGCACTAACGAGGCCACCGGGGAGCTGTTTTTT

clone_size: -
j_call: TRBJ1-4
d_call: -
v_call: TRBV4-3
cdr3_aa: CASSQGVDEKLFF
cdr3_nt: TGCGCCAGCAGCCAAGGGGTCGATGAAAAACTGTTTTTT

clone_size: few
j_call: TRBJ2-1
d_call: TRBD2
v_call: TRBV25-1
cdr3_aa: CASSDSGPKGNEQFF
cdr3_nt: TGTGCCAGCAGTGATAGCGGGCCTAAAGGGAATGAGCAGTTCTTC

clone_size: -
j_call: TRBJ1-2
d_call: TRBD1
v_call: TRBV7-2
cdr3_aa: CASSLDQTGVTGYTF
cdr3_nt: TGTGCCAGCAGCCTCGACCAGACAGGGGTCACTGGCTACACCTTC

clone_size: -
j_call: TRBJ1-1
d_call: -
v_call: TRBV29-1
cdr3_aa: CSVGSTSRKEAFF
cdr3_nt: TGCAGCGTTGGCTCGACCAGTAGGAAGGAAGCTTTCTTT

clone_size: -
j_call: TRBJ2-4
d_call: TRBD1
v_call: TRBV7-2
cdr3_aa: CASRTDRGIENIQYF
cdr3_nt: TGTGCCAGCAGAACGGACAGGGGTATCGAAAACATTCAGTACTTC

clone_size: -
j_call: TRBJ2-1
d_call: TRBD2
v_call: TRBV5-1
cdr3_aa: CASSVGGGDSYNEQFF
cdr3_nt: TGCGCCAGCAGCGTCGGCGGGGGGGACTCCTACAATGAGCAGTTCTTC

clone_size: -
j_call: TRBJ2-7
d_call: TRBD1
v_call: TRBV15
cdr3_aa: CATSRGDRFSYEQYF
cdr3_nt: TGTGCCACCAGCAGAGGGGACAGATTCTCCTACGAGCAGTACTTC

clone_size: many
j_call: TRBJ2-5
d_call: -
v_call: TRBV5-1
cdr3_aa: CASLGMEGPKETQYF
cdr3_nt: TGCGCCAGTCTGGGAATGGAGGGCCCAAAAGAGACCCAGTACTTC

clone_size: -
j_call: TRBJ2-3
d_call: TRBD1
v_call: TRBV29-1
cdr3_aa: CSVEGDRGADTQYF
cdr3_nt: TGCAGCGTTGAGGGGGACAGGGGAGCAGATACGCAGTATTTT

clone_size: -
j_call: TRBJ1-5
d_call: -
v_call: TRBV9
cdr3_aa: CASSSRGHPRYSNQPQHF
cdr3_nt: TGTGCCAGCAGCAGCCGAGGACATCCCAGATACAGCAATCAGCCCCAGCATTTT

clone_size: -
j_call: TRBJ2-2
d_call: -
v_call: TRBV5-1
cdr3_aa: CASSLDKGPNTGELFF
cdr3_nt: TGCGCCAGCAGCTTGGACAAGGGTCCGAACACCGGGGAGCTGTTTTTT

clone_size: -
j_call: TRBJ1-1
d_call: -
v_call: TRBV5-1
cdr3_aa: CASSLAAGKGYGEAFF
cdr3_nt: TGCGCCAGCAGCTTGGCGGCAGGGAAGGGGTATGGTGAAGCTTTCTTT

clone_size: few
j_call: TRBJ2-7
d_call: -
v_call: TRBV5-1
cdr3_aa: CASSLEQKGEQYF
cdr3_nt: TGCGCCAGCAGCTTGGAACAGAAGGGCGAGCAGTACTTC

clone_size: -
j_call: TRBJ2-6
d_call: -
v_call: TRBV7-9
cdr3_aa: CASTNGDGANVLTF
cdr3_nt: TGTGCCAGCACCAATGGGGACGGGGCCAACGTCCTGACTTTC

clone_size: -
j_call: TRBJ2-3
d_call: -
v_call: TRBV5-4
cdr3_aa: CATFSGGLRDTQYF
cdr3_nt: TGTGCCACCTTTTCGGGGGGCCTTAGGGATACGCAGTATTTT

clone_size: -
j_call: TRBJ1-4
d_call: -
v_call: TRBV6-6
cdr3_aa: CASSETVSTNEKLFF
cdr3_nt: TGTGCCAGCAGTGAGACAGTTTCAACTAATGAAAAACTGTTTTTT

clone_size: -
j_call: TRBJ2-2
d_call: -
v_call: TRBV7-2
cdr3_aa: CASSLSRAYTGELFF
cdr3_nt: TGTGCCAGCAGCTTATCAAGGGCGTACACCGGGGAGCTGTTTTTT

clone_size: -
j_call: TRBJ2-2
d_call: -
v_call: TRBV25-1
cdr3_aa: CASRGANTGELFF
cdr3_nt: TGTGCCAGCAGGGGGGCGAACACCGGGGAGCTGTTTTTT

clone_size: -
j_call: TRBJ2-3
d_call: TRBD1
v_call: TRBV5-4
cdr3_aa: CASSEWTGGTDTQYF
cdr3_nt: TGTGCCAGCAGCGAGTGGACAGGGGGCACAGATACGCAGTATTTT

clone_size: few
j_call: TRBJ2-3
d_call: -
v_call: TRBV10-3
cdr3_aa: CAISVPPGEDTQYF
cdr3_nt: TGTGCCATCAGTGTGCCCCCAGGGGAAGATACGCAGTATTTT

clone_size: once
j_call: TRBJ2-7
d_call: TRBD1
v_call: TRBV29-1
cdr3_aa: CSAARGTGGSYEQYF
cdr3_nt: TGCAGCGCTGCGCGTGGGACAGGGGGATCCTACGAGCAGTACTTC

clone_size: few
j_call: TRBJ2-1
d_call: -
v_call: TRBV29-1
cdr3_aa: CSVDPGKQFF
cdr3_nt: TGCAGCGTGGACCCCGGCAAGCAGTTCTTC

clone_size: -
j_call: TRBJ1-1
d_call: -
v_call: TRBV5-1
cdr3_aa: CASSLSSAGFEAFF
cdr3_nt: TGCGCCAGCAGCTTATCATCTGCCGGTTTTGAAGCTTTCTTT

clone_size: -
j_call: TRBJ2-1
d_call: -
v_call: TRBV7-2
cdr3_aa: CASSPRQVFSEQFF
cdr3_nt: TGTGCCAGCAGCCCCCGACAGGTTTTTAGTGAGCAGTTCTTC

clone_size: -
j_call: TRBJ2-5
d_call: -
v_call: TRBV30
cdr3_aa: CAWSVKSGQETQYF
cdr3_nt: TGTGCCTGGAGTGTAAAGAGCGGCCAAGAGACCCAGTACTTC

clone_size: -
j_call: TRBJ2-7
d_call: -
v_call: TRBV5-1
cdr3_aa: CASSFRQNLGNEQYF
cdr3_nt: TGCGCCAGCAGCTTTAGACAAAACTTAGGGAACGAGCAGTACTTC

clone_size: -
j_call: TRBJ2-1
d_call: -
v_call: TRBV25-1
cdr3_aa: CASSEIGVLNEQFF
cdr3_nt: TGTGCCAGCAGTGAAATAGGGGTACTCAATGAGCAGTTCTTC